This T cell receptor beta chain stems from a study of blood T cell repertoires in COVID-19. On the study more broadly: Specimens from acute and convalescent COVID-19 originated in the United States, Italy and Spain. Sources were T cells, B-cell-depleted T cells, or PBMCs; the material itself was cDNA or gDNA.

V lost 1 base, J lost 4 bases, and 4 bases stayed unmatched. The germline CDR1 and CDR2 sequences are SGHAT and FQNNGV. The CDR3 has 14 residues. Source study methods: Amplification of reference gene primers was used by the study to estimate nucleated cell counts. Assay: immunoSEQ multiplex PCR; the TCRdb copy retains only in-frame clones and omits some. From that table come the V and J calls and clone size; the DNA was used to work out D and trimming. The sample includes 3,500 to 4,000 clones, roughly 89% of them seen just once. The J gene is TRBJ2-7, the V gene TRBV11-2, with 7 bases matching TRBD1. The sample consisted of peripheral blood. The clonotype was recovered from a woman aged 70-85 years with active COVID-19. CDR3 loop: CASSLGTGQYEQYF. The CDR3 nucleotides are TGTGCCAGCAGCTTAGGGACAGGTCAATACGAGCAGTACTTC.